One and the same sample provided the 6 T cell receptor beta chains below, sequenced in a study of cytomegalovirus exposure and HLA in healthy donors. The PCR made use of 60 Vbeta and 13 Jbeta primers. Using immunoSEQ multiplex PCR, the repertoire was profiled, and TCRdb retains in-frame clones only, with some absent. The sample contains 130,000 to 150,000 clones, roughly 80% of which appear only once. The sequenced sample was PBMCs. The receptor set was obtained from a female donor in good health and CMV-seronegative.

The chain couples TRBV19 to TRBJ1-2; no firm D call. This CDR3 comprises 12 residues. The germline CDR1 and CDR2 sequences are LNHDA and SQIVND (reference sequence). V dropped 10 bases and J dropped 8 bases, with 17 bases sitting between them. CDR3 sequence: CATTDSSLGYTF. DNA for the CDR3: TGTGCCACCACGGACTCCTCATTGGGCTACACCTTC.

The rearrangement uses TRBV5-6 and TRBJ1-1, with 8 nucleotides matching TRBD1. This CDR3 is 15 amino acids long. Germline CDR1 reads SGHDT; CDR2 reads YYEEEE. V lost 2 bases, J lost 1 base, and 4 bases stayed unmatched. The CDR3 DNA follows: TGTGCCAGCAGCTTACAGGGGGTTAAGAACACTGAAGCTTTCTTT. Residues: CASSLQGVKNTEAFF.

The V gene is TRBV7-2, the J gene TRBJ2-1; D might be TRBD2 (5 bases). Trimming left V 5 bases short and J 9 bases short, with 11 bases between. CDR3 length equals 12 residues. CDR1 and CDR2 from the germline V gene are SGHTA and FQGNSA. CDR3 sequence (DNA): TGTGCCAGCAGCCAGCGGAGTAGTGAGCAGTTCTTC. This codes for CASSQRSSEQFF.

This chain joins TRBV7-2 and TRBJ1-1; 8 bases map to TRBD1. V lost 3 bases, J lost 3 bases, and 3 bases stayed unmatched. There are 14 residues in the CDR3. CDR1 and CDR2 (germline): SGHTA, FQGNSA. The CDR3 loop reads CASSFKDRDTEAFF. The CDR3 region has the DNA TGTGCCAGCAGCTTCAAGGACAGGGACACTGAAGCTTTCTTT.

In its sample, this clone was seen a few times. This chain uses TRBV6-5 with TRBJ1-5; D is unresolved. CDR3 length equals 15 residues. V was clipped by 6 bases and J by 1 base, with 13 bases between them. From germline, CDR1 is MNHEY and CDR2 SVGAGI. This CDR3 is CASRAPGSSNQPQHF. In DNA form, the CDR3 reads TGTGCCAGCAGAGCCCCGGGGTCGAGCAATCAGCCCCAGCATTTT.

The rearrangement uses TRBV7-8 and TRBJ2-7, with D possibly matching TRBD1 (6 bases). The V end was cut by 1 base, the J end by 6 bases, with 10 bases between. CDR1 is SGHVS and CDR2 is FQNEAQ in the germline V gene. The CDR3 extends over 13 amino acids. CDR3 in amino acids: CASSLDRAGEQYF. CDR3 nucleotide sequence: TGTGCCAGCAGCTTAGACAGGGCAGGCGAGCAGTACTTC.